This TCR beta chain appears in the sequencing data of a study of blood T cell repertoires in COVID-19. Study in general: The United States, Italy and Spain were the sources of the acute and convalescent COVID-19 samples. PBMCs, B-cell-depleted T cells, or T cells provided the cDNA or gDNA that made up the material.

Per the original methods: Scientists estimated how many nucleated cells there were by amplifying reference gene primers. The data were produced by immunoSEQ multiplex PCR, yet TCRdb's version contains in-frame clones alone and is incomplete. Clonal size and the V and J genes are those of that table, whereas D and trimming came from the DNA. The sample records around 180,000 clones, approximately 89% being singletons. Per the germline V gene, CDR1 is MDHEN and CDR2 is SYDVKM. V shed 10 bases and J shed 2 bases, with 21 bases lying between them. The CDR3 has 16 amino acids. This rearrangement joins TRBV28 to TRBJ2-1; possibly TRBD1 for D (6 bases). This TCR derives from a woman under 40 with acute or convalescent COVID-19. The sequenced sample consisted of peripheral blood. In DNA, the CDR3 is TGTGCCACCAAGGGCCTGACAGGCGTCACCTACAATGAGCAGTTCTTC. Its translation: CATKGLTGVTYNEQFF.